This TCR beta chain was obtained from a study of blood T cell repertoires in COVID-19. In terms of age and location, participants ranged from roughly 18 to 95 years and lived in 24 US areas. Participant reports of clinical history set cohort assignment. Two negative PCRs, clearance, or symptom resolution were required of recovered Cohort 3 donors. Trimming cost V 10 bases and J 5 bases, with 17 bases left between them. Germline CDR1 is MNHEY and CDR2 is SVGAGI. The CDR3 runs 13 residues. As handled by the study authors: Using reference gene primer amplification, nucleated cell counts were estimated. Some clones are missing from TCRdb's copy, which holds only in-frame ones; the method was immunoSEQ multiplex PCR. That table supplies the V and J calls and clone size; D and trimming were determined from the DNA. The table records about 200,000 clones, 65% to 85% of them present only once.

The receptor was derived from a man in his forties who had recovered from COVID-19. J is TRBJ2-5 and V is TRBV6-5; D not resolved. The specimen sequenced was PBMCs or T cells enriched from blood (not recorded which). As DNA, the CDR3 is TGTGCCACCTACCCGAGATTATCGGAGACCCAGTACTTC. This codes for CATYPRLSETQYF.